This T cell receptor beta chain was captured by sequencing in a study of human T cells and chemical hapten exposure. Unique molecular identifiers were attached to individual cDNA molecules within the library. TCRdb called the 5' RACE reads again in MiXCR, with one record for every CDR3 protein. Of about 110,000 distinct CDR3 sequences in the sample, approximately 20% were seen once. The template was total RNA from unfractionated whole blood. After removal of 5 bases from V and 2 bases from J, the junction contained 16 bases not matched to a gene. The V gene's germline CDR1 is SGHAT and CDR2 FQNNGV. CDR3 length: 18 residues.

This receptor was identified in a human donor in good health. The chain recombines TRBV11-2 with TRBJ1-1; 8 nucleotides match TRBD1. CDR3 nucleotides: TGTGCCAGCAGCCCTAGACGTCCTACGACAGGGGTTAACACTGAAGCTTTCTTT. It encodes CASSPRRPTTGVNTEAFF. Filled out from reference TRBV11-2 and TRBJ1-1, the complete variable domain reads EAGVAQSPRYKIIEKRQSVAFWCNPISGHATLYWYQQILGQGPKLLIQFQNNGVVDDSQLPKDRFSAERLKGVDSTLKIQPAKLEDSAVYLCASSPRRPTTGVNTEAFFGQGTRLTVV.